This TCR beta chain was recovered during a study of patients and donors after allogeneic stem cell transplantation. Germline loops: CDR1 SGHVS, CDR2 FNYEAQ. The CDR3 has 14 residues. The V gene end was trimmed by 3 bases and the J gene end by 8 bases; junction bases not matched to a gene: 6. This clonotype appeared once. TCRdb analysed the RT-PCR reads with MiXCR anew, one entry per CDR3 protein. The sample records 200,000 to 250,000 distinct CDR3 sequences, approximately 14% being singletons. The V gene is TRBV7-6, the J gene TRBJ2-1, with 8 positions matching TRBD1. The TCR originated in a human donor who was either an allogeneic HSCT recipient or a stem cell or donor lymphocyte infusion donor (not recorded which). It is not recorded whose cells these are; they may come from a transplant donor. Sequencing was carried out using blood, either unsorted or a sorted T cell fraction (not recorded which). The CDR3 coding sequence is TGTGCCAGCAGCTTCCGCGGACAGGGCTATGAGCAGTTCTTC. It yields the protein CASSFRGQGYEQFF.